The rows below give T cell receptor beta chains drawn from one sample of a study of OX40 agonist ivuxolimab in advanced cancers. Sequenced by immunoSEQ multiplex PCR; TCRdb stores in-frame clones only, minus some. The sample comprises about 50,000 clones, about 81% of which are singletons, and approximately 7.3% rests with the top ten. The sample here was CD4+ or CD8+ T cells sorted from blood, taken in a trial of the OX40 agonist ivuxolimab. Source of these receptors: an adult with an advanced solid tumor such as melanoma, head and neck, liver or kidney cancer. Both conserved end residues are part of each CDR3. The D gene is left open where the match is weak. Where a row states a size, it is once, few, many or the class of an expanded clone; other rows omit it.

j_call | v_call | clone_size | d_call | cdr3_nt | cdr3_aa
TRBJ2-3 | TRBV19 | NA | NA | TGTGCCAGTAGTAGGGGGGACGGAAGCACAGATACGCAGTATTTT | CASSRGDGSTDTQYF
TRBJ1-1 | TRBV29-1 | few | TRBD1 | TGCAGCGTTCCCGGTGGACAGGTGAACACTGAAGCTTTCTTT | CSVPGGQVNTEAFF
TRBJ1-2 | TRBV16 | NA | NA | TGTGCCAGCAGCCAATTATCCGGAGATGGCTACACCTTC | CASSQLSGDGYTF
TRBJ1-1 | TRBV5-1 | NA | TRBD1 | TGCGCCAGCAGCCCAGGACAGGGGTTCATGAACACTGAAGCTTTCTTT | CASSPGQGFMNTEAFF
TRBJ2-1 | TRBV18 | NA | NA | TGTGCCAGCTCACCAGTACAGGGGAGGAGTGAGCAGTTCTTC | CASSPVQGRSEQFF
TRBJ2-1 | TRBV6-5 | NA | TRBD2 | TGTGCCAGCAGTTACTCGATTGCGGGAGAGGTCAATGAGCAGTTCTTC | CASSYSIAGEVNEQFF
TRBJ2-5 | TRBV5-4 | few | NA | TGTGCCAGCAGCTTGGGGTCCGGGCTTGGGGAGACCCAGTACTTC | CASSLGSGLGETQYF
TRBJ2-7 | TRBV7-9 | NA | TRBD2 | TGTGCCAGCACCTTCGGGGGGGGTCCATACGAGCAGTACTTC | CASTFGGGPYEQYF
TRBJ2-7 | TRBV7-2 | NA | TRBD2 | TGTGCCAGCAGCTTAGGACTAGCGGAAGGATACGAGCAGTACTTC | CASSLGLAEGYEQYF
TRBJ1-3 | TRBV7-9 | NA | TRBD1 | TGTGCCAGCAGCTTAGGGGGACAGGCGGACTCTGGAAACACCATATATTTT | CASSLGGQADSGNTIYF
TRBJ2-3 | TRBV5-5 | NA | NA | TGTGCCAGCAGCTCGGACCAAGGGACAGATACGCAGTATTTT | CASSSDQGTDTQYF
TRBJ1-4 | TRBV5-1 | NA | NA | TGCGCCAGCAGCTTGGCCGGGACATCGGAGAATGAAAAACTGTTTTTT | CASSLAGTSENEKLFF
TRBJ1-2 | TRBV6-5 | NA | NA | TGTGCCAGCAGTGTATCCGGGACAAATTCGGGCTACACCTTC | CASSVSGTNSGYTF
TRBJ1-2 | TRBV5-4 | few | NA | TGTGCCAGCAGCTCCAACAGGGAATATGGCTACACCTTC | CASSSNREYGYTF
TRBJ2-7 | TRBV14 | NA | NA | TGTGCCAGCAGCCAAGGTGGGCAGTTTTCCTACGAGCAGTACTTC | CASSQGGQFSYEQYF
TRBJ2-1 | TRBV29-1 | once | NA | TGCAGCGTTTCCACTAAGCGGTTCAATGAGCAGTTCTTC | CSVSTKRFNEQFF
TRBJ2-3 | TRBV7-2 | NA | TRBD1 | TGTGCCAGCAGCTTCCAGACAGGGTTGCGGGATACGCAGTATTTT | CASSFQTGLRDTQYF
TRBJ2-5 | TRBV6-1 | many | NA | TGTGCCAGCAGTGAAGCGACGACCCAGTACTTC | CASSEATTQYF
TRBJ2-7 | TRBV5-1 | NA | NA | TGCGCCAGCAGCTTGGCTTCCCCAGCCGATCGGGAGCAGTACTTC | CASSLASPADREQYF
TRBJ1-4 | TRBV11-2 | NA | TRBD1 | TGTGCCAGCAGCTTGGGACAGGGTGGAGAAAAACTGTTTTTT | CASSLGQGGEKLFF
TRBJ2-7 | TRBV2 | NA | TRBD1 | TGTGCCAGCAGTGAGGGACAGTCCTACGAGCAGTACTTC | CASSEGQSYEQYF
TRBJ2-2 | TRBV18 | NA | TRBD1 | TGTGCCAGCTCACCCGAACAGGGGCCCCTCACCGGGGAGCTGTTTTTT | CASSPEQGPLTGELFF
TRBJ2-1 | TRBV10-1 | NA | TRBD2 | TGCGCCAGCAGTGACCGGGAGGGCCGCAATGAGCAGTTCTTC | CASSDREGRNEQFF
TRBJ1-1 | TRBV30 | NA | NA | TGTGCCTGGAGTAGGACAGTAACTGAAGCTTTCTTT | CAWSRTVTEAFF
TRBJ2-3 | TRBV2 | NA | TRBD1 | TGTGCCAGCAGTGACAGGGGGCTGGAGTATTTT | CASSDRGLEYF
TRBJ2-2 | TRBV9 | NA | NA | TGTGCCAGCAGCAGCAGGTACACCGGGGAGCTGTTTTTT | CASSSRYTGELFF
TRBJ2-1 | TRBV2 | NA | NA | TGTGCCAGCAGTGAAAAAATGAGGGGGGAGAGATACAATGAGCAGTTCTTC | CASSEKMRGERYNEQFF
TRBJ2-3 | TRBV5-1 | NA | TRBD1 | TGCGCCAGCAGCCCAATCCCGGGACAGGGGGATACAGATACGCAGTATTTT | CASSPIPGQGDTDTQYF
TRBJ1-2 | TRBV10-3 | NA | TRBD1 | TGTGCCATCAGCCTCGACCCTCCCGGACAGGGGGTATCCCAAGCTGCGACTTACTATGGCTACACCTTC | CAISLDPPGQGVSQAATYYGYTF
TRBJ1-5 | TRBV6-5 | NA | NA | TGTGCCAGCAGTTACCCGACAGAAAACGATCAGCCCCAGCATTTT | CASSYPTENDQPQHF
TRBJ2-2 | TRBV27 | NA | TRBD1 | TGCGCCAGCAGTCGTCCGGACAGGGCAACCGGGGAGCTGTTTTTT | CASSRPDRATGELFF
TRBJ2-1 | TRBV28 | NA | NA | TGTGCCAGCAACCGACTAGGTTTTGAGCAGTTCTTC | CASNRLGFEQFF
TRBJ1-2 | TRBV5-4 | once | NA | TGTGCCAGCAGCAATGCAGGGAACTATGGCTACACCTTC | CASSNAGNYGYTF
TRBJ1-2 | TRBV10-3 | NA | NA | TGTGCCATCAGTGAGAGCGTGGATACAGGAGGCTACACCTTC | CAISESVDTGGYTF
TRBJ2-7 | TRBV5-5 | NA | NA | TGTGCCAGCAGCTTGGCCAGGGGCCGAACCTACGAGCAGTACTTC | CASSLARGRTYEQYF
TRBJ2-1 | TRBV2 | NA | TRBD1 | TGTGCCGGCGGACAGGGTCCCTACAATGAGCAGTTCTTC | CAGGQGPYNEQFF
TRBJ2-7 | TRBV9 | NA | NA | TGTGCCAGCAGCGTAGTCCCAGACGGACCCTACGAGCAGTACTTC | CASSVVPDGPYEQYF
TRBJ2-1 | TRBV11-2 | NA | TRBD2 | TGTGCCAGCTGGCTAGCGGGAGGCAATGAGCAGTTCTTC | CASWLAGGNEQFF
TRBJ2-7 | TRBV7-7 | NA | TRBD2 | TGTGCCAGCAGCTTAGGGGAGGGACTAGGTACCAACGAGCAGTACTTC | CASSLGEGLGTNEQYF
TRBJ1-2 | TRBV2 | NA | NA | TGTGCCAGCAGTGAAGTCTCAGGGACGGGGGGCTACACCTTC | CASSEVSGTGGYTF
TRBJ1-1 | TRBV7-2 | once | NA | TGTGCCAGCAGCTTAGGTTCAGGAGATTACACTGAAGCTTTCTTT | CASSLGSGDYTEAFF
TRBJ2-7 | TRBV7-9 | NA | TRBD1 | TGTGCCAGCAGCTACGGGACAGGGTTCTACGAGCAGTACTTC | CASSYGTGFYEQYF
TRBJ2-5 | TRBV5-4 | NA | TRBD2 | TGTGCCAGCAGCCAGACTTTGGCGGGAGGTGAGACCCAGTACTTC | CASSQTLAGGETQYF
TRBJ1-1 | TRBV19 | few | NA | TGTGCCAGTCTCCAATGGAACACTGAAGCTTTCTTT | CASLQWNTEAFF
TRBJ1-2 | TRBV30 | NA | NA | TGTGCCTCGAGACCGCGACAGTTCTATGGCTACACCTTC | CASRPRQFYGYTF
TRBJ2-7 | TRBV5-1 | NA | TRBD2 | TGCGCCAGCAGCATCGGGACTAGCGGGAGGGCCGAGCAGTACTTC | CASSIGTSGRAEQYF